Listed here are 2 T cell receptor beta chains from one sample, sequenced in a study of cytomegalovirus exposure and HLA in healthy donors. Primers for the PCR totalled 60 Vbeta and 13 Jbeta. Sequenced by immunoSEQ multiplex PCR; TCRdb stores in-frame clones only, minus some. The sample includes approximately 180,000 clones, around 80% of them seen just once. Sequenced input: PBMCs. Every receptor here comes from a woman aged 40 to 50 in good health and CMV-seronegative.

The genes are TRBV9 and TRBJ1-3; D gene unclear. V gave up 0 bases and J gave up 5 bases, with 15 bases separating them. This CDR3 has 16 residues. The germline V gene encodes CDR1 SGDLS and CDR2 YYNGEE. In DNA, the CDR3 is TGTGCCAGCAGCGTAGAATCGGGTCCCCCGAGAAACACCATATATTTT. Amino acid sequence: CASSVESGPPRNTIYF.

The chain joins TRBV9 to TRBJ2-1; 8 bases are shared with TRBD2. The CDR3 sequence is 15 residues long. Germline V gives CDR1 SGDLS, CDR2 YYNGEE. V trimming: 3 bases; J trimming: 4 bases; junction bases outside the gene matches: 6. CDR3 region: CASSGSGTRYNEQFF. CDR3 DNA: TGTGCCAGCAGCGGTAGCGGGACGAGATACAATGAGCAGTTCTTC. Combining the CDR3 with reference TRBV9 and TRBJ2-1 gives the whole variable domain DSGVTQTPKHLITATGQRVTLRCSPRSGDLSVYWYQQSLDQGLQFLIQYYNGEERAKGNILERFSAQQFPDLHSELNLSSLELGDSALYFCASSGSGTRYNEQFFGPGTRLTVL.